Sequencing of this TCR beta chain was carried out in a study of blood T cell repertoires in COVID-19. Sequencing used immunoSEQ multiplex PCR; TCRdb keeps in-frame clones, though not all of them. Altogether approximately 390,000 clones are present, about 83% being singletons, with the ten largest covering 10%. Per germline, CDR1 MGHRA and CDR2 YSYEKL. The CDR3 totals 17 residues. Trimming pared 1 base from V and 2 bases from J, leaving 15 bases between. The age range of participants was about 18 to 100 years, with residence in more than 20 US areas. Two consecutive negative NP/OP PCR tests, clearance, or resolved symptoms defined Cohort 3 recovery.

The chain employs TRBV4-1 and TRBJ1-5, with D possibly TRBD1 on 6 matching bases. Sequences were obtained from PBMCs or T cells enriched from blood (not recorded which). The TCR was taken from a woman in her forties or fifties who had recovered from COVID-19. The CDR3 nucleotides are TGCGCCAGCAGCCAAGTGCGGGGGGCGCCGGGCAATCAGCCCCAGCATTTT. This gives the protein CASSQVRGAPGNQPQHF.